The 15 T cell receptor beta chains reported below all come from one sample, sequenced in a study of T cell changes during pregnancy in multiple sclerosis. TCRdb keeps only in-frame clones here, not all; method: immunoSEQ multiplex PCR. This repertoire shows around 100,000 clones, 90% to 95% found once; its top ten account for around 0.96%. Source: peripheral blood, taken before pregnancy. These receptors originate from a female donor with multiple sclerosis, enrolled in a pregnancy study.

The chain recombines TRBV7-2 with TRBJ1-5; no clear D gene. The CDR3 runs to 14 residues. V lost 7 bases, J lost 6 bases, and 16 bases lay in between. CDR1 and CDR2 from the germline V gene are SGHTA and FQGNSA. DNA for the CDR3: TGTGCCAGCAACTCCGCCGTTTCGCCTCAGCCCCAGCATTTT. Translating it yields CASNSAVSPQPQHF.

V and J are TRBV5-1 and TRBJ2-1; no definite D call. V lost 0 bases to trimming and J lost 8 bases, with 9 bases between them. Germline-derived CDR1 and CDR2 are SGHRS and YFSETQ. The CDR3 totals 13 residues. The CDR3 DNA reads TGCGCCAGCAGCTTGGCCCTAGGATATGAGCAGTTCTTC. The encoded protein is CASSLALGYEQFF.

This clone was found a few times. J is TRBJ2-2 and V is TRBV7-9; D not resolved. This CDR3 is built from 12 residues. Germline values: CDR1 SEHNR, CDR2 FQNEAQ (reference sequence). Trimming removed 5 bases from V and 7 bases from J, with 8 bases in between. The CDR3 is CASSPFFGELFF. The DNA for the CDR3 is TGTGCCAGCAGCCCGTTTTTCGGGGAGCTGTTTTTT. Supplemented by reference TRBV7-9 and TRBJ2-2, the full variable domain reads DTGVSQNPRHKITKRGQNVTFRCDPISEHNRLYWYRQTLGQGPEFLTYFQNEAQLEKSRLLSDRFSAERPKGSFSTLEIQRTEQGDSAMYLCASSPFFGELFFGEGSRLTVL.

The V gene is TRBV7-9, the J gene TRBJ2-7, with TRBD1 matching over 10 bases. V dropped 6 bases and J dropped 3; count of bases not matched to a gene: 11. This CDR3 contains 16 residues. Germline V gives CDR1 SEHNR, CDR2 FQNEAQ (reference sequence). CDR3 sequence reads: CASSSSPTGGFYEQYF. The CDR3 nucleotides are TGTGCCAGCAGTTCATCCCCGACAGGGGGCTTCTACGAGCAGTACTTC.

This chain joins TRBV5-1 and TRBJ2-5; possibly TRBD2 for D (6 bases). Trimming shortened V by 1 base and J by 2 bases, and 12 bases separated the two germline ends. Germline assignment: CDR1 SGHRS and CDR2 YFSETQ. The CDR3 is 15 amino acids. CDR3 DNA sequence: TGCGCCAGCAGCTTGCCGCGGGACTTACAAGAGACCCAGTACTTC. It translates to CASSLPRDLQETQYF.

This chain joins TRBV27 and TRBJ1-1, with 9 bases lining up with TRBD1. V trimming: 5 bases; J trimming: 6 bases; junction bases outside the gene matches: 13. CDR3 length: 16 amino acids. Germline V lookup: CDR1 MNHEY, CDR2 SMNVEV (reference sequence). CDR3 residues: CASSPWTGVQVPEAFF. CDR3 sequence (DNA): TGTGCCAGCAGTCCCTGGACAGGGGTACAGGTTCCTGAAGCTTTCTTT.

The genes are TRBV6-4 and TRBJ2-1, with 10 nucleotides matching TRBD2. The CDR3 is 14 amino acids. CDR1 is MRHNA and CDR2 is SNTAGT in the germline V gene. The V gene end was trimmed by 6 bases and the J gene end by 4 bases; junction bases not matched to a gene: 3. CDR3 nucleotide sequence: TGTGCCAGCAGAGCTAGCGGGAGTTACAATGAGCAGTTCTTC. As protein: CASRASGSYNEQFF.

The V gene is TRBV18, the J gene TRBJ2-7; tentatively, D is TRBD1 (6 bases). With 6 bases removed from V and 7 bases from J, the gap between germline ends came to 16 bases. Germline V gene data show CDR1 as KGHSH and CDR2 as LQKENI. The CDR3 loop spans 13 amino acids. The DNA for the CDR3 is TGTGCCAGCTCCCCGACAGGCGCCGGGGAGCAGTACTTC. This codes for CASSPTGAGEQYF.

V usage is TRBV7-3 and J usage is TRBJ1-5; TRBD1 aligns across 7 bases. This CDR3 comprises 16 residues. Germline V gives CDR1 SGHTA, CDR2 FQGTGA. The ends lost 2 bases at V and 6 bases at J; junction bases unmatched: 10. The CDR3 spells CASSLEGQTGPQPQHF. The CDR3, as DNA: TGTGCCAGCAGCTTAGAGGGACAGACAGGGCCTCAGCCCCAGCATTTT.

DNA of the CDR3: TGTGCCAGTTCCCCGGACATCCTACTAAGGGAGCAGTACTTC. Its translation is CASSPDILLREQYF. V gene TRBV19 combines with J gene TRBJ2-7; D might be TRBD1 (5 bases). The germline V gene encodes CDR1 LNHDA and CDR2 SQIVND (reference sequence). Trimming pared 8 bases from V and 7 bases from J, leaving 21 bases between. This CDR3 contains 14 residues.

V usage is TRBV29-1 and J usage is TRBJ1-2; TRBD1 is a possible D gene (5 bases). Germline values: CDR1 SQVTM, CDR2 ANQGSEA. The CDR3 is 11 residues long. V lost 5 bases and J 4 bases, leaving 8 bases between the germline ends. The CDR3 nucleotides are TGCAGCGTTCCCCAGGGCTATGGCTACACCTTC. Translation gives CSVPQGYGYTF.

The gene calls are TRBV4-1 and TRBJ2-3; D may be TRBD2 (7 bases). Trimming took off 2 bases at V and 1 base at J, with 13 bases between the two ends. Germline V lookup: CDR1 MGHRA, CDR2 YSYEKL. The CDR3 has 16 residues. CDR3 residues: CASSQSGTKGTDTQYF. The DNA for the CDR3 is TGCGCCAGCAGCCAAAGCGGGACAAAAGGCACAGATACGCAGTATTTT.

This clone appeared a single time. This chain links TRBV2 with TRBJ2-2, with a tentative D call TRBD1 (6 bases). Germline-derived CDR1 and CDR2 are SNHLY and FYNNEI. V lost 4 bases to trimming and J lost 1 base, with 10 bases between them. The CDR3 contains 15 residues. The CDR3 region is CASSGQGKNTGELFF. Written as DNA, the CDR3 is TGTGCCAGCAGTGGGCAGGGGAAGAACACCGGGGAGCTGTTTTTT.

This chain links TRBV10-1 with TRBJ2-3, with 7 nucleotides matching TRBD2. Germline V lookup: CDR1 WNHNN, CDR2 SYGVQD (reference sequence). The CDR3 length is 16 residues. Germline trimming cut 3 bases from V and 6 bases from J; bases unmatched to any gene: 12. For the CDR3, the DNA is TGCGCCAGCAGTGATACCGGGAGGATCGCGGGGGATACGCAGTATTTT. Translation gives CASSDTGRIAGDTQYF.

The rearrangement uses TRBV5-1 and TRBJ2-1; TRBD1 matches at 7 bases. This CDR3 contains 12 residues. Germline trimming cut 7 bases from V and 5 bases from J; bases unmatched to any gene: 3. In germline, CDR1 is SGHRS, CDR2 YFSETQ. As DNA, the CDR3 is TGCGCCAGCGGGACAGCAAACAATGAGCAGTTCTTC. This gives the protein CASGTANNEQFF.